These 26 T cell receptor beta chains were sequenced from one sample in a study of OX40 agonist ivuxolimab in advanced cancers. Some clones are missing from TCRdb's copy, which holds only in-frame ones; the method was immunoSEQ multiplex PCR. The table shows under 70,000 clones, with more than 90% occurring only once. The specimen was CD4+ or CD8+ T cells sorted from blood, collected in a trial of the OX40 agonist ivuxolimab. The receptor source for this set is an adult with an advanced solid tumor such as melanoma, head and neck, liver or kidney cancer.

The CDR3 sequence is CASMDRGSYEQYF. Written as DNA, the CDR3 is TGTGCCAGCATGGACAGGGGCTCCTACGAGCAGTACTTC. This chain links TRBV6-5 with TRBJ2-7; the match to TRBD1 covers 9 bases. V was pared by 7 bases and J by 0 bases, with 1 base of the junction left unmatched. The CDR3 covers 13 residues. Germline V gene data show CDR1 as MNHEY and CDR2 as SVGAGI.

The table lists this clone with a count of one. The chain carries TRBV6-4 and TRBJ1-2; the D gene is possibly TRBD1 (5 bases). This CDR3 region has 14 residues. CDR1 and CDR2 from the germline V gene are MRHNA and SNTAGT. V lost 4 bases, J lost 0 bases, and 9 bases lay in between. CDR3 nucleotide sequence: TGTGCCAGCAGTGCGGGGACCCCTAACTATGGCTACACCTTC. Protein: CASSAGTPNYGYTF.

This sequence joins TRBV2 and TRBJ1-4; D unresolved. V was cut by 7 bases and J by 2 bases, with 14 bases left in between. This CDR3 comprises 15 residues. Per the germline V gene, CDR1 is SNHLY and CDR2 is FYNNEI. The CDR3 nucleotides read TGTGCCAGCACCCGCCGACCAGCGACTAATGAAAAACTGTTTTTT. This gives the protein CASTRRPATNEKLFF. Combining the CDR3 with reference TRBV2 and TRBJ1-4 gives the whole variable domain EPEVTQTPSHQVTQMGQEVILRCVPISNHLYFYWYRQILGQKVEFLVSFYNNEISEKSEIFDDQFSVERPDGSNFTLKIRSTKLEDSAMYFCASTRRPATNEKLFFGSGTQLSVL.

V usage is TRBV5-1 and J usage is TRBJ2-2; 11 bases are a match to TRBD2. V shed 3 bases, J shed 6 bases, and the junction held 4 bases outside the gene matches. CDR3 size: 15 residues. Germline CDR1 and CDR2: SGHRS and YFSETQ. Here the CDR3 DNA reads TGCGCCAGCAGCTCGATAGCGGGAGGGCCCGGGGAGCTGTTTTTT. It specifies CASSSIAGGPGELFF.

The rearrangement uses TRBV5-1 and TRBJ2-7; 10 nucleotides line up with TRBD1. CDR1 is SGHRS and CDR2 is YFSETQ in the germline V gene. CDR3 length: 16 amino acids. V lost 4 bases, J lost 2 bases, and 9 bases stayed unmatched. The CDR3 reads CASSRTPGQGPYEQYF. In DNA, the CDR3 is TGCGCCAGCAGCCGGACTCCGGGACAGGGGCCCTACGAGCAGTACTTC.

The V and J genes are TRBV6-5 and TRBJ1-2; the match to TRBD1 covers 9 bases. The germline V gene has CDR1 MNHEY and CDR2 SVGAGI. CDR3 length: 13 amino acids. With 7 bases clipped from V and 5 bases from J, the junction kept 5 bases outside the gene matches. CDR3 loop: CASILGTGYGYTF. As DNA, the CDR3 is TGTGCCAGCATACTCGGGACAGGGTATGGCTACACCTTC.

V gene TRBV10-3 combines with J gene TRBJ1-2, with TRBD1 identical over 9 bases. The germline V gene encodes CDR1 ENHRY and CDR2 SYGVKD. The CDR3 contains 14 residues. J gave up 2 bases and V 6 bases, and 4 bases lay outside the gene matches. This CDR3 reads CAIRSGQGNYGYTF. As DNA, the CDR3 is TGTGCCATCAGATCAGGACAGGGGAACTATGGCTACACCTTC.

J is TRBJ2-7 and V is TRBV5-6; D unclear. Germline CDR1 is SGHDT and CDR2 is YYEEEE. The CDR3 spans 13 residues. Trimming took off 4 bases at V and 3 bases at J, with 11 bases between the two ends. CDR3 sequence (DNA): TGTGCCAGCAGCCCGGCCGGCCGCTACGAGCAGTACTTC. This gives the protein CASSPAGRYEQYF. The variable domain in full, with the rest retrieved from reference TRBV5-6 and TRBJ2-7, is DAGVTQSPTHLIKTRGQQVTLRCSPKSGHDTVSWYQQALGQGPQFIFQYYEEEERQRGNFPDRFSGHQFPNYSSELNVNALLLGDSALYLCASSPAGRYEQYFGPGTRLTVT.

This chain connects TRBV30 to TRBJ1-4; 9 bases fit TRBD1. The V segment lost 2 bases and the J segment 8 bases; nucleotides outside the gene matches: 6. The CDR3 has 14 amino acids. Germline V gives CDR1 GTSNPN, CDR2 SVGIG (reference sequence). As DNA, the CDR3 is TGTGCCTGGAGTAGGACAGGGGTTGGGGAAAAACTGTTTTTT. This gives the protein CAWSRTGVGEKLFF.

Only one count was recorded for this clone. This chain joins TRBV6-6 and TRBJ2-5; D ambiguous. Germline CDR1 MNHNY, CDR2 SVGAGI (reference sequence). The ends were cut back, 5 bases at V and 2 bases at J, with 3 bases in the middle. The CDR3 has 11 amino acids. The chain's CDR3 is CASSNQETQYF. Here the CDR3 DNA reads TGTGCCAGCAGTAATCAAGAGACCCAGTACTTC.

The chain combines TRBV5-1 with TRBJ2-7; TRBD1 might be the D (6 bases). The CDR3 has 14 residues. V was clipped by 0 bases and J by 5 bases, with 12 bases between them. Germline-derived CDR1 and CDR2 are SGHRS and YFSETQ. CDR3 sequence (DNA): TGCGCCAGCAGCTTGGGACAGGTTGTGGACGAGCAGTACTTC. Translation gives CASSLGQVVDEQYF.

The chain uses TRBV15 and TRBJ2-1; unclear D gene. The CDR3 runs to 13 residues. Germline V gene lookup returns CDR1 LNHNV and CDR2 YYDKDF (reference sequence). V was trimmed by 8 bases and J by 9 bases, leaving 17 bases between them. The CDR3 loop reads CATGPRILGEQFF. CDR3 bases: TGTGCCACCGGCCCCCGTATTTTGGGTGAGCAGTTCTTC.

This chain connects TRBV18 to TRBJ1-3; 8 bases fit TRBD1. The CDR3 loop spans 16 amino acids. The ends lost 4 bases at V and 0 bases at J; junction bases unmatched: 5. Germline CDR1 KGHSH, CDR2 LQKENI. CDR3 nucleotides: TGTGCCAGCTCACGACAGGGGACTAGCTCTGGAAACACCATATATTTT. This sequence encodes CASSRQGTSSGNTIYF.

V and J are TRBV30 and TRBJ2-7; D is perhaps TRBD1 (6 bases). Germline CDR1 reads GTSNPN; CDR2 reads SVGIG (reference sequence). The CDR3 has 12 amino acids. Trimming took off 1 base at V and 5 bases at J, with 9 bases between the two ends. Here the CDR3 reads CAWSGTVDEQYF. In nucleotides, the CDR3 is TGTGCCTGGAGTGGGACAGTCGACGAGCAGTACTTC.

This sequence joins TRBV18 and TRBJ2-7; no reliable D call. This CDR3 is built from 14 residues. V dropped 2 bases and J dropped 7 bases, with 15 bases sitting between them. Germline values: CDR1 KGHSH, CDR2 LQKENI. The CDR3 loop reads CASSPIPFKGEQYF. The CDR3 nucleotides are TGTGCCAGCTCACCAATCCCGTTCAAGGGTGAGCAGTACTTC. Based on the CDR3 plus reference TRBV18 and TRBJ2-7, the full variable domain is NAGVMQNPRHLVRRRGQEARLRCSPMKGHSHVYWYRQLPEEGLKFMVYLQKENIIDESGMPKERFSAEFPKEGPSILRIQQVVRGDSAAYFCASSPIPFKGEQYFGPGTRLTVT.

The chain uses TRBV6-5 and TRBJ1-2; possibly TRBD1 for D (6 bases). The CDR3 runs 14 residues. The germline V gene encodes CDR1 MNHEY and CDR2 SVGAGI. V lost 6 bases to trimming and J lost 4 bases, with 15 bases between them. The CDR3 reads CASRPPGESYGYTF. The CDR3 bases are TGTGCCAGCAGACCCCCAGGGGAATCCTATGGCTACACCTTC.

V and J are TRBV10-2 and TRBJ2-3; no clear D. The CDR3 sequence is 10 residues long. Trimming pared 8 bases from V and 4 bases from J, leaving 4 bases between. In germline, CDR1 is WSHSY, CDR2 SAAADI. CDR3 residues: CASGSDTQYF. The DNA for the CDR3 is TGCGCCAGCGGTTCAGATACGCAGTATTTT.

This chain connects TRBV6-5 to TRBJ1-2; TRBD1 might be the D (5 bases). The V end lost 7 bases, the J end lost 5 bases, and 20 bases lay between the germline ends. CDR3 size: 15 residues. Per the germline V gene, CDR1 is MNHEY and CDR2 is SVGAGI. CDR3 sequence (DNA): TGTGCCAGCACAAGAAACCGTGACGGGACTTATGGCTACACCTTC. Residues: CASTRNRDGTYGYTF.

The chain has TRBV10-3 and TRBJ1-1, with D possibly being TRBD1 (5 bases). Germline assignment: CDR1 ENHRY and CDR2 SYGVKD. V was cut by 6 bases and J by 11 bases, with 16 bases left in between. There are 12 residues in the CDR3. The CDR3 DNA follows: TGTGCCATCAGCGCTCGTGGGGGAGAGGCTTTCTTT. Amino acids: CAISARGGEAFF.

The rearrangement joins TRBV30 to TRBJ2-6; D gene uncertain. Germline V gene sequence: CDR1 GTSNPN, CDR2 SVGIG (reference sequence). The CDR3 length is 14 residues. V shed 3 bases and J shed 2 bases, with 8 bases lying between them. CDR3 DNA sequence: TGTGCCTGGAGCCTCTATACTGGGGCCAACGTCCTGACTTTC. Translation: CAWSLYTGANVLTF.

This clone was counted a single time. J is TRBJ2-4 and V is TRBV5-1; D possibly corresponds to TRBD2 (6 bases). Trimming left V 4 bases short and J 6 bases short, with 14 bases between. Germline CDR1 reads SGHRS; CDR2 reads YFSETQ. There are 14 residues in the CDR3. CDR3 residues: CASSLEGTVNIQYF. The CDR3 DNA follows: TGCGCCAGCAGCCTGGAGGGGACTGTAAACATTCAGTACTTC.

CDR3 protein: CTSSQDPRNSAGLTESDTQYF. CDR3 coding DNA: TGCACCAGCAGCCAAGATCCCCGGAACTCTGCGGGCCTCACGGAATCGGATACGCAGTATTTT. The gene calls are TRBV1 and TRBJ2-3; the table calls TRBD2, which could not be checked here. TRBV1 is a listed pseudogene. The CDR3 has 21 residues.

This clone has just one count. Written as DNA, the CDR3 is TGTGCCAGCAGTTTTACAGGGGGCTTGTATGGCTACACCTTC. It is translated as CASSFTGGLYGYTF. The J gene is TRBJ1-2, the V gene TRBV7-8; 9 bases fit TRBD1. Trimming took 6 bases from V and 5 from J; bases not matched to a gene: 7. The CDR3 runs to 14 residues. Germline CDR1 reads SGHVS; CDR2 reads FQNEAQ.

V is TRBV6-1 and J is TRBJ2-5, with D perhaps TRBD1 (6 bases). The V end lost 7 bases, the J end lost 4 bases, and 19 bases lay between the germline ends. This CDR3 has 15 amino acids. Germline V CDR1 and CDR2: MNHNS, SASEGT. The CDR3 region is CASNELGQSRETQYF. Here the CDR3 DNA reads TGTGCCAGCAACGAACTCGGACAGTCCCGAGAGACCCAGTACTTC.

The rearrangement joins TRBV5-5 to TRBJ1-1; perhaps TRBD1 as D (6 bases). CDR3 size: 14 residues. Between the trimmed V and J ends, which lost 3 bases and 1 base, there was a span of 10 bases. Germline values: CDR1 SGHKS, CDR2 YYEKEE (reference sequence). CDR3 amino acids: CASSWGHTNTEAFF. The CDR3 nucleotides read TGTGCCAGCAGCTGGGGACACACGAACACTGAAGCTTTCTTT. The full variable domain, completed using reference TRBV5-5 and TRBJ1-1, is DAGVTQSPTHLIKTRGQQVTLRCSPISGHKSVSWYQQVLGQGPQFIFQYYEKEERGRGNFPDRFSARQFPNYSSELNVNALLLGDSALYLCASSWGHTNTEAFFGQGTRLTVV.

The CDR3, as DNA: TGTGCCAGCAGCCCCGGGACAGTCGACACCGGGGAGCTGTTTTTT. Translating it yields CASSPGTVDTGELFF. The chain recombines TRBV6-6 with TRBJ2-2, with 7 bases matching TRBD1. Trimming took 6 bases from V and 3 from J; bases not matched to a gene: 7. Germline loops: CDR1 MNHNY, CDR2 SVGAGI (reference sequence). CDR3 length: 15 residues.